This TCR beta chain was profiled in a study of CXCR3-negative and CXCR3-positive naive CD8 T cells. Notes on the study in general: Researchers report that CXCR3-positive naive cells carry more hydrophobic TRB CDR3s than CXCR3-negative naive cells. Comparably high diversity marked both naive subsets, whereas memory CD8+ cells had much lower diversity.

In regard to this clonotype: Antigen: not known.

The CDR3 runs to 12 residues. The germline gives CDR1 SGDLS, CDR2 YYNGEE. The libraries of TRB cDNA were constructed through 5' RACE using UMI labels. TCRdb reprocessed the 5' RACE reads; each CDR3 protein has one entry and no DNA is given. The repertoire table contains about 81,000 distinct CDR3 sequences. Material for sequencing was naive CXCR3- CD8+ T cells from blood. Noted subset: CD45RO-CCR7+CD27+CD95- naive CD8+ T cells lacking CXCR3 (TNR3-). This chain connects TRBV9 to TRBJ2-2. This clonotype was sampled from a human donor in good health. Some clones in this sample may be carry-over from other donors' samples. The CDR3: CASSVEPGELFF.